This TCR beta chain emerged from a study of blood T cell repertoires in COVID-19. The V and J ends lost 3 bases and 1 base, in that order; junction bases with no gene match: 9. Germline V gene sequence: CDR1 SGHRS, CDR2 YFSETQ. The CDR3 sequence is 17 residues long. The method was immunoSEQ multiplex PCR; TCRdb's version includes in-frame clones alone and lacks a portion of them. This sample has around 94,000 clones, with roughly 92% found just once. Seattle researchers signed up patients amid active infection and tracked them longitudinally. The sequence was obtained from a woman between 50 and 59 years old with COVID-19, enrolled during active disease. V and J are TRBV5-1 and TRBJ1-1, with 10 bases fitting TRBD1. The sequenced material came from peripheral blood. The CDR3 coding sequence is TGCGCCAGCAGCTCTGGACAGGGGGTACTATCGAACACTGAAGCTTTCTTT. Amino acid sequence: CASSSGQGVLSNTEAFF.